The next 16 T cell receptor beta chains were all read from a single sample in a study of brain T cells in children with intractable seizures. The sequenced cases were selected for having the highest brain T cell transcript signatures. TCRdb's table, derived via immunoSEQ multiplex PCR, lists solely in-frame clones and lacks some. This sample has around 8,000 clones, with less than 75% found just once. Source: resected brain tissue, taken at surgery. The receptors shown here come from a boy in the first two years of life with tuberous sclerosis and intractable seizures.

The J gene is TRBJ2-7, the V gene TRBV19; TRBD2 agrees at 9 bases. The germline V gene has CDR1 LNHDA and CDR2 SQIVND (reference sequence). V was clipped by 6 bases and J by 4 bases; unmatched bases: 7. The CDR3 extends over 14 amino acids. The CDR3 region has the DNA TGTGCCAGTAGGGCTAGGGCGGGAGGGTACGAGCAGTACTTC. Translation gives CASRARAGGYEQYF.

The chain has TRBV5-4 and TRBJ2-3; 14 positions agree with TRBD2. Germline V gene sequence: CDR1 SGHNT, CDR2 YYREEE (reference sequence). There are 18 residues in the CDR3. The V segment lost 3 bases and the J segment 0 bases; nucleotides outside the gene matches: 6. In DNA form, the CDR3 reads TGTGCCAGCAGCTCCGGGACTAGCGGGAGCCTAAGCACAGATACGCAGTATTTT. Residues: CASSSGTSGSLSTDTQYF.

A remark on this clone: At one end the junction does not follow the germline gene, possibly because of a read error. The J gene is TRBJ2-3, the V gene TRBV2; a weak D match, TRBD1 (6 bases). The CDR3 runs 12 residues. From germline, CDR1 is SNHLY and CDR2 FYNNEI. CDR3 sequence reads: CASNLSGRGCVF. CDR3 DNA sequence: TGTGCCAGCAATCTTTCGGGCAGGGGATGTGTTTTT.

This clone was recorded only once. The V and J genes are TRBV14 and TRBJ1-2, with D maybe TRBD1 (6 bases). Germline-derived CDR1 and CDR2 are SGHDN and FVKESK. CDR3 size: 14 residues. Deletions cut 4 bases from V and 4 bases from J, with 13 bases between. CDR3 in DNA: TGTGCCAGCAGCCCAGGGGCGTTATCCTATGGCTACACCTTC. Its protein product is CASSPGALSYGYTF.

V gene TRBV7-9 combines with J gene TRBJ2-3; TRBD1 or TRBD2 may be the D gene (7 bases each). This CDR3 is 14 amino acids long. Per the germline V gene, CDR1 is SEHNR and CDR2 is FQNEAQ (reference sequence). Between the trimmed V and J ends, which lost 2 bases and 6 bases, there was a span of 12 bases. The CDR3 nucleotides are TGTGCCAGCAGCTTACCAGGGGGAGGGGATACGCAGTATTTT. Translated: CASSLPGGGDTQYF.

V usage is TRBV7-2 and J usage is TRBJ1-1; tentatively, D is TRBD1 (6 bases). Between the trimmed V and J ends, which lost 7 bases and 0 bases, there was a span of 12 bases. This CDR3 is built from 14 residues. Germline assignment: CDR1 SGHTA and CDR2 FQGNSA. CDR3 DNA sequence: TGTGCCAGCAACGCACAGGGTCTGAACACTGAAGCTTTCTTT. It yields the protein CASNAQGLNTEAFF.

The chain recombines TRBV11-2 with TRBJ2-7, with D perhaps TRBD2 (5 bases). The V and J ends lost 5 bases and 0 bases respectively, with 11 bases between them. This CDR3 has 14 residues. Germline V lookup: CDR1 SGHAT, CDR2 FQNNGV. The CDR3 sequence: CASSPDGLSYEQYF. The CDR3, as DNA: TGTGCCAGCAGCCCGGACGGACTCTCCTACGAGCAGTACTTC.

On this clone itself: Compared with germline, one end of the junction differs, possibly owing to a read error. The chain's CDR3 is CASNLGYEQYF. CDR3 bases: TGTGCCAGCAATTTAGGCTACGAGCAGTACTTC. The rearrangement joins TRBV12-3 or TRBV12-4 to TRBJ2-7; no reliable D call. The CDR3 runs 11 residues.

This chain joins TRBV4-1 and TRBJ2-5, with 7 positions matching TRBD1. Unmatched junction bases numbered 10, after V lost 1 base and J lost 5 bases. Germline assignment: CDR1 MGHRA and CDR2 YSYEKL. This CDR3 comprises 16 residues. The CDR3, as DNA: TGCGCCAGCAGCCAAGTAGACAGGGCTCCAAGGGAGACCCAGTACTTC. It translates to CASSQVDRAPRETQYF.

The gene calls are TRBV5-1 and TRBJ1-1; 9 bases agree with TRBD1. The J segment lost 4 bases and the V segment lost 2 bases, leaving 9 bases of the junction unmatched. CDR1 and CDR2 (germline): SGHRS, YFSETQ. The CDR3 spans 16 residues. The CDR3: CASSFRDRAYATEAFF. CDR3 nucleotide sequence: TGCGCCAGCAGCTTCCGGGACAGGGCCTATGCCACTGAAGCTTTCTTT.

The J gene is TRBJ2-6, the V gene TRBV6-5, with 7 bases aligning to TRBD1. Germline CDR1 and CDR2: MNHEY and SVGAGI. With 7 bases clipped from V and 2 bases from J, the junction kept 5 bases outside the gene matches. The CDR3 extends over 15 amino acids. The CDR3 region has the DNA TGTGCCAGCACCTCAGGGGGAACTGGGGCCAACGTCCTGACTTTC. It encodes CASTSGGTGANVLTF.

V is TRBV27 and J is TRBJ2-1; 10 bases agree with TRBD2. Germline V gene sequence: CDR1 MNHEY, CDR2 SMNVEV (reference sequence). CDR3 size: 17 residues. V shed 6 bases and J 3 bases; nucleotides not matched to a gene: 11. The CDR3 is CASSQSGTSVRYNEQFF. Written as DNA, the CDR3 is TGTGCCAGCAGCCAATCCGGGACTAGCGTACGCTACAATGAGCAGTTCTTC.

The V gene is TRBV27, the J gene TRBJ2-3, with TRBD2 identical over 12 bases. The CDR3 totals 16 residues. CDR1 and CDR2 (germline): MNHEY, SMNVEV (reference sequence). With V trimmed by 5 bases and J by 3 bases, 6 bases remained unmatched. The CDR3 sequence: CASSQQTSGRTDTQYF. The CDR3, as DNA: TGTGCCAGCAGTCAACAGACTAGCGGGAGAACAGATACGCAGTATTTT.

The rearrangement links TRBV7-3 to TRBJ1-2, with a possible D match to TRBD1 (6 bases). Germline CDR1 and CDR2: SGHTA and FQGTGA. The CDR3 is 13 residues long. The germline V and J ends were trimmed by 4 bases and 10 bases, with 16 bases remaining between them. The CDR3 nucleotides read TGTGCCAGCAGCTCCGGACCCAGGGGTACCTACACCTTC. As protein: CASSSGPRGTYTF.

CDR3 protein: CASSLVATSGGYEQYF. The CDR3 DNA follows: TGCGCCAGCAGCTTGGTGGCGACTAGCGGTGGTTACGAGCAGTACTTC. This sequence joins TRBV5-1 and TRBJ2-7; 9 nucleotides line up with TRBD2. This CDR3 has 16 residues. CDR1 and CDR2 (germline): SGHRS, YFSETQ. Trimming removed 0 bases from V and 4 bases from J; junction bases left unmatched: 8.

Note on this clone: The sample holds other DNA sequences that translate to the same CDR3. The CDR3: CASRTVDGYTF. The DNA for the CDR3 is TGTGCCAGCAGGACGGTGGATGGCTACACCTTC. The chain carries TRBV6-6 and TRBJ1-2; unclear D gene. The CDR3 consists of 11 residues. Germline CDR1 MNHNY, CDR2 SVGAGI (reference sequence). Trimming removed 6 bases from V and 6 bases from J, with 8 bases in between.